The clone carrying this TCR beta chain was observed a single time. The antigen is undetermined. The record originates from a study of cytomegalovirus exposure and HLA in healthy donors. The PCR made use of 60 Vbeta and 13 Jbeta primers. Assay used: immunoSEQ multiplex PCR; TCRdb lists only in-frame clones, some missing. Here the sample spans about 59,000 clones, roughly nine tenths being singletons. Whole-study results and caveats: When a later analysis was performed, an Asian-associated ancestry cluster reportedly had fewer N-insertions than the approximately 700-donor mean. Later analysis suggested links between common viral pathogens and several top significant clusters. Among CMV-associated TCR beta chains, most appeared HLA-restricted in a later analysis. Most observed TCR sequences were rare, whereas some public TCRs were detected in many donors.

Material: PBMCs. The sequence was obtained from a man between 25 and 39 years old in good health and CMV-seropositive.

DNA of the CDR3: TGTGCCAGCAGTACTTGGACTAGCGGGAGAGAGACCCAGTACTTC. Protein sequence: CASSTWTSGRETQYF. The gene calls are TRBV28 and TRBJ2-5, with 13 bases lining up with TRBD2. The V segment lost 5 bases and the J segment 4 bases; nucleotides outside the gene matches: 4. This CDR3 has 15 amino acids. Germline CDR1 reads MDHEN; CDR2 reads SYDVKM.